These 22 T cell receptor beta chains originate from one sample sequenced in a study of cytomegalovirus exposure and HLA in healthy donors. In the PCR, 60 Vbeta and 13 Jbeta primers were used. TCRdb's copy holds only in-frame clones and misses some; the assay was immunoSEQ multiplex PCR. The sample consists of 120,000 to 150,000 clones, about 78% of them appearing once. Sequencing used PBMCs. The receptors come from a man aged 18 to 30 in good health and CMV-seronegative.

Comments on this clone: The junction departs from germline at one end; a sequencing error may be responsible. The rearrangement links TRBV5-8 to TRBJ1-2, with 11 bases identical to TRBD1. The germline CDR1 and CDR2 sequences are SGHTS and YDEGEE. The CDR3 extends over 18 amino acids. CDR3 sequence (DNA): TGTGCCAGCAGCTTGGCCTCTCGCACTGGACAGGGGGCGCAAGGCCGAGGTTTC. It translates to CASSLASRTGQGAQGRGF.

The CDR3 reads CASSPRPGTSYNEQFF. CDR3 nucleotides: TGTGCCAGCAGTCCTCGACCGGGAACAAGCTACAATGAGCAGTTCTTC. This sequence joins TRBV5-6 and TRBJ2-1; D possibly corresponds to TRBD2 (5 bases). This CDR3 has 16 amino acids. Between the trimmed V and J ends, which lost 5 bases and 3 bases, there was a span of 18 bases. Germline V gives CDR1 SGHDT, CDR2 YYEEEE.

This chain uses TRBV19 with TRBJ2-5, with D possibly TRBD1 on 6 matching bases. CDR1 is LNHDA and CDR2 is SQIVND in the germline V gene (reference sequence). Trimming stripped 9 bases from V and 3 bases from J, with 17 bases between. The CDR3 has 14 amino acids. As DNA, the CDR3 is TGTGCCAGAGTAACGCAGGGGCCCAAAGAGACCCAGTACTTC. Protein sequence: CARVTQGPKETQYF.

The V and J genes are TRBV28 and TRBJ2-2; the match to TRBD1 covers 11 bases. Germline V gene sequence: CDR1 MDHEN, CDR2 SYDVKM. Losses at the gene ends were 7 bases for V and 4 bases for J; bases not matched to a gene: 8. The CDR3 contains 16 residues. CDR3 sequence: CASTAMGQGGTGELFF. CDR3 DNA: TGTGCCAGCACCGCTATGGGACAGGGGGGCACCGGGGAGCTGTTTTTT.

The J gene is TRBJ2-2, the V gene TRBV18; D possibly corresponds to TRBD2 (6 bases). In germline, CDR1 is KGHSH, CDR2 LQKENI. V was trimmed by 4 bases and J by 0 bases, leaving 12 bases between them. This CDR3 is 16 amino acids long. CDR3 bases: TGTGCCAGCTCACACCAAGGGAGGTCGAACACCGGGGAGCTGTTTTTT. Amino acid sequence: CASSHQGRSNTGELFF. The full variable domain, in which reference TRBV18 and TRBJ2-2 provide the parts outside the CDR3, is NAGVMQNPRHLVRRRGQEARLRCSPMKGHSHVYWYRQLPEEGLKFMVYLQKENIIDESGMPKERFSAEFPKEGPSILRIQQVVRGDSAAYFCASSHQGRSNTGELFFGEGSRLTVL.

In the case of this clone: Within the sample, other DNA sequences also encode this same CDR3. This chain uses TRBV11-3 with TRBJ2-2; possibly TRBD1 for D (7 bases). Germline CDR1 is SGHNT and CDR2 is YENEEA. The CDR3 is 18 residues long. Deletions cut 5 bases from V and 4 bases from J, with 23 bases between. The CDR3 DNA reads as TGTGCCAGCAGCGCAGGGGGGCTGGGAGTGGTCGGCACCGGGGAGCTGTTTTTT. This translates into CASSAGGLGVVGTGELFF.

In this sample, this clone turned up once. CDR3: CASSHRLAGSYNEQFF. The CDR3 nucleotides are TGTGCCAGCAGCCATCGACTAGCGGGGTCCTACAATGAGCAGTTCTTC. The chain uses TRBV14 and TRBJ2-1; 11 bases line up with TRBD2. The V gene's germline CDR1 is SGHDN and CDR2 FVKESK. Trimming cost V 3 bases and J 1 base; bases outside gene matches: 2. This CDR3 spans 16 amino acids.

The V gene is TRBV6-5, the J gene TRBJ1-2; perhaps TRBD1 as D (5 bases). The V and J ends lost 1 base and 6 bases respectively, with 15 bases between them. This CDR3 region has 15 residues. Per germline, CDR1 MNHEY and CDR2 SVGAGI. CDR3 in amino acids: CASSYWQGERDGYTF. Here the CDR3 DNA reads TGTGCCAGCAGTTACTGGCAGGGTGAGCGTGATGGCTACACCTTC.

The chain employs TRBV5-6 and TRBJ1-2; 8 bases are shared with TRBD1. CDR3 length: 15 residues. The germline V gene encodes CDR1 SGHDT and CDR2 YYEEEE. V lost 4 bases to trimming and J lost 4 bases; unmatched junction nucleotides: 9. CDR3 coding DNA: TGTGCCAGCAGCGGCCAGACAGGGGATGTCTATGGCTACACCTTC. It encodes CASSGQTGDVYGYTF.

This chain joins TRBV4-2 and TRBJ2-3; 12 positions match TRBD2. Germline V gene lookup returns CDR1 LGHNA and CDR2 YNFKEQ. With 0 bases clipped from V and 6 bases from J, the junction kept 4 bases outside the gene matches. The length of the CDR3 is 16 residues. This CDR3 is CASSQDTSGGRDTQYF. The CDR3 nucleotides read TGTGCCAGCAGCCAAGATACTAGCGGGGGGCGGGATACGCAGTATTTT.

This chain links TRBV9 with TRBJ2-7, with 7 positions matching TRBD1. The V segment lost 0 bases and the J segment 5 bases; nucleotides outside the gene matches: 8. This CDR3 contains 15 residues. Per germline, CDR1 SGDLS and CDR2 YYNGEE. Here the CDR3 DNA reads TGTGCCAGCAGCGTAGTCGGACAGGTAGCAGACGAGCAGTACTTC. It specifies CASSVVGQVADEQYF. Looking up the rest from reference TRBV9 and TRBJ2-7 gives the full variable domain: DSGVTQTPKHLITATGQRVTLRCSPRSGDLSVYWYQQSLDQGLQFLIQYYNGEERAKGNILERFSAQQFPDLHSELNLSSLELGDSALYFCASSVVGQVADEQYFGPGTRLTVT.

The chain couples TRBV28 to TRBJ1-5, with 11 positions matching TRBD1. Losses at the gene ends were 3 bases for V and 5 bases for J; bases not matched to a gene: 3. Germline-derived CDR1 and CDR2 are MDHEN and SYDVKM. This CDR3 is 15 amino acids long. This chain's CDR3 is CASSLGQGVYQPQHF. The CDR3, as DNA: TGTGCCAGCAGTTTGGGACAGGGGGTATATCAGCCCCAGCATTTT. Drawing the rest from reference TRBV28 and TRBJ1-5, the complete variable domain is DVKVTQSSRYLVKRTGEKVFLECVQDMDHENMFWYRQDPGLGLRLIYFSYDVKMKEKGDIPEGYSVSREKKERFSLILESASTNQTSMYLCASSLGQGVYQPQHFGDGTRLSIL.

The V and J genes are TRBV2 and TRBJ2-7, with 7 nucleotides matching TRBD2. V was pared by 8 bases and J by 3 bases, with 7 bases of the junction left unmatched. Germline V lookup: CDR1 SNHLY, CDR2 FYNNEI. The CDR3 covers 13 residues. CDR3 protein: CASGPREDYEQYF. CDR3 in DNA: TGTGCCAGCGGACCCCGGGAGGACTACGAGCAGTACTTC.

The chain uses TRBV9 and TRBJ2-3; D unresolved. V shed 0 bases and J shed 3 bases, with 5 bases lying between them. The CDR3 sequence is 13 residues long. Germline V gene data show CDR1 as SGDLS and CDR2 as YYNGEE. CDR3 residues: CASSVGQTDTQYF. The CDR3 coding sequence is TGTGCCAGCAGCGTAGGACAAACAGATACGCAGTATTTT.

This clone was seen once. The chain employs TRBV9 and TRBJ2-7; 14 nucleotides match TRBD2. The CDR3 totals 16 residues. CDR1 SGDLS and CDR2 YYNGEE come from the germline V gene. V gave up 7 bases and J gave up 3 bases; unmatched junction bases: 9. The CDR3 nucleotides are TGTGCCAGCTTCCCCGGGACTAGCGGGAGACACTACGAGCAGTACTTC. The encoded protein is CASFPGTSGRHYEQYF.

In nucleotides, the CDR3 is TGTGCCAGCAGCCAACGGGGGGATTCCGGCCAGCCCCAGCATTTT. Its protein product is CASSQRGDSGQPQHF. The genes are TRBV16 and TRBJ1-5; D may be TRBD1 (5 bases). Per the germline V gene, CDR1 is KGHSY and CDR2 is FQNENV. The CDR3 is 15 amino acids. V was cut by 2 bases and J by 7 bases, with 15 bases left in between.

V and J are TRBV6-5 and TRBJ1-1; 7 bases agree with TRBD1. The germline CDR1 and CDR2 sequences are MNHEY and SVGAGI. Trimming at V came to 7 bases and at J to 0 bases, leaving 5 bases not matched to a gene. This CDR3 region has 14 residues. In nucleotides, the CDR3 is TGTGCCAGCACCCTGGACAGGTTGAACACTGAAGCTTTCTTT. Protein sequence: CASTLDRLNTEAFF.

This sequence joins TRBV5-5 and TRBJ2-7, with D possibly being TRBD1 (5 bases). V gave up 0 bases and J gave up 4 bases, with 8 bases separating them. The CDR3 spans 13 residues. CDR1 and CDR2 (germline): SGHKS, YYEKEE (reference sequence). CDR3: CASSLDRGYEQYF. The CDR3, as DNA: TGTGCCAGCAGCTTGGATAGGGGTTACGAGCAGTACTTC.

V and J are TRBV7-3 and TRBJ1-5; TRBD1 might be the D (6 bases). The CDR3 totals 15 residues. The germline V and J ends were trimmed by 5 bases and 10 bases, with 21 bases remaining between them. Germline V CDR1 and CDR2: SGHTA, FQGTGA. In DNA form, the CDR3 reads TGTGCCAGCAGCCACGCACCAGGACAGTTTCAACCCCAGCATTTT. It encodes CASSHAPGQFQPQHF.

This chain uses TRBV7-9 with TRBJ2-2; 9 bases agree with TRBD1. The germline gives CDR1 SEHNR, CDR2 FQNEAQ (reference sequence). The V and J ends lost 8 bases and 5 bases, in that order; junction bases with no gene match: 9. The CDR3 consists of 15 residues. This chain's CDR3 is CASAQRQGVTGELFF. The CDR3 nucleotides are TGTGCCAGCGCCCAAAGACAGGGGGTTACCGGGGAGCTGTTTTTT.

The chain is built from TRBV28 and TRBJ2-3, with 14 nucleotides matching TRBD2. Germline CDR1 and CDR2: MDHEN and SYDVKM. J was trimmed by 6 bases and V by 5 bases; bases with no gene match: 16. The CDR3 is made up of 19 amino acids. The CDR3 sequence is CASSPIRGTSGSILDTQYF. The CDR3 DNA is TGTGCCAGCAGTCCCATCAGAGGGACTAGCGGGAGTATCCTGGATACGCAGTATTTT.

This chain joins TRBV7-9 and TRBJ2-1, with TRBD1 matching over 8 bases. J was trimmed by 7 bases and V by 5 bases; bases with no gene match: 19. The CDR3 is 18 amino acids. The germline V gene has CDR1 SEHNR and CDR2 FQNEAQ (reference sequence). DNA of the CDR3: TGTGCCAGCAGCCCAATATTCCCAGGGGGACAGGTGAGAAATGAGCAGTTCTTC. As protein: CASSPIFPGGQVRNEQFF.